Shown below are 14 T cell receptor beta chains from a single sample sequenced in a study of CD8+ T cells in alopecia areata. Extraction and reverse transcription of RNA yielded cDNA as the sequencing template. Clones were read by immunoSEQ multiplex PCR, and TCRdb kept only the in-frame ones, dropping some. This sample yields approximately 150,000 clones, of which about 88% are seen a single time; 13% belongs to the top ten. Documented treatment: oral pan-JAK inhibitor, 5-10 mg twice daily. Sequencing used CD8+ T cells sorted from blood, obtained at week 4, from a patient treated with tofacitinib. Receptor source: a human donor with alopecia areata.

This clone was picked up one time. This same CDR3 is encoded by further DNA sequences in the sample. This chain joins TRBV5-1 and TRBJ2-3; 7 bases are a match to TRBD1. V gave up 0 bases and J gave up 4 bases; unmatched junction bases: 5. There are 15 residues in the CDR3. The V gene's germline CDR1 is SGHRS and CDR2 YFSETQ. CDR3 nucleotide sequence: TGCGCCAGCAGCTTGGTACAGGGGTTGGCAGATACGCAGTATTTT. This sequence encodes CASSLVQGLADTQYF.

V usage is TRBV7-7 and J usage is TRBJ2-3; either TRBD1 or TRBD2 may supply D (6 bases each). CDR3 length equals 15 residues. The germline CDR1 and CDR2 sequences are SSHAT and FNYEAQ (reference sequence). V dropped 5 bases and J dropped 6 bases, with 18 bases sitting between them. The CDR3 nucleotides read TGTGCCAGCAGCCCCGGGGGCCGGGGAGCGGATACGCAGTATTTT. Translated: CASSPGGRGADTQYF.

The V gene is TRBV4-1, the J gene TRBJ2-7, with 8 bases lining up with TRBD2. Germline CDR1 reads MGHRA; CDR2 reads YSYEKL. This CDR3 contains 12 residues. V shed 8 bases and J 3 bases; nucleotides not matched to a gene: 3. The CDR3: CASLGGDYEQYF. CDR3 DNA: TGCGCCAGCCTCGGGGGGGACTACGAGCAGTACTTC.

This clone was detected a few times. The chain recombines TRBV19 with TRBJ1-3; D gene uncertain. Per germline, CDR1 LNHDA and CDR2 SQIVND (reference sequence). The CDR3 loop spans 15 amino acids. The V end lost 3 bases, the J end lost 0 bases, and 9 bases lay between the germline ends. The CDR3 nucleotides are TGTGCCAGTAGTATGGCCACCTACTCTGGAAACACCATATATTTT. Its translation: CASSMATYSGNTIYF.

The V call is TRBV9, the J call TRBJ2-7; D not certain. V lost 4 bases to trimming and J lost 3 bases, with 8 bases between them. Germline V lookup: CDR1 SGDLS, CDR2 YYNGEE. This CDR3 contains 12 residues. CDR3 sequence reads: CASSSDSYEQYF. CDR3 coding DNA: TGTGCCAGCAGCTCCGATAGCTACGAGCAGTACTTC.

The CDR3 protein is CASSRFFEAYTGELFF. CDR3 coding DNA: TGCGCCAGCAGCCGATTCTTCGAGGCCTACACCGGGGAGCTGTTTTTT. The V and J genes are TRBV5-1 and TRBJ2-2; no clear D gene. The CDR3 runs 16 residues. Deletions cut 4 bases from V and 3 bases from J, with 16 bases between. Looked up from germline, CDR1 is SGHRS and CDR2 is YFSETQ.

This chain connects TRBV9 to TRBJ1-2; perhaps TRBD1 as D (5 bases). CDR1 is SGDLS and CDR2 is YYNGEE in the germline V gene. This CDR3 is 17 amino acids long. The germline V and J ends were trimmed by 3 bases and 4 bases, with 22 bases remaining between them. This CDR3 reads CASSERTGPQPSYGYTF. In nucleotides, the CDR3 is TGTGCCAGCAGCGAACGTACAGGCCCGCAACCGAGCTATGGCTACACCTTC.

The chain carries TRBV7-9 and TRBJ2-7; perhaps TRBD1 as D (6 bases). Germline assignment: CDR1 SEHNR and CDR2 FQNEAQ (reference sequence). Trimming cost V 7 bases and J 1 base, with 11 bases left between them. There are 13 residues in the CDR3. CDR3 loop: CASILDSSYEQYF. The DNA of the CDR3 is TGTGCCAGCATCCTGGACAGTTCCTACGAGCAGTACTTC.

V gene TRBV30 combines with J gene TRBJ2-1; TRBD2 matches at 11 bases. Germline CDR1 reads GTSNPN; CDR2 reads SVGIG (reference sequence). The CDR3 loop spans 18 amino acids. Trimming at V came to 0 bases and at J to 2 bases, leaving 9 bases not matched to a gene. CDR3 region: CAWSVTTGTSGTYNEQFF. The CDR3 coding sequence is TGTGCCTGGAGTGTAACCACAGGGACTAGCGGAACCTACAATGAGCAGTTCTTC.

This clone has a single count. The rearrangement uses TRBV4-1 and TRBJ2-1, with a tentative D call TRBD1 (8 bases). The CDR3 totals 14 residues. V shed 1 base and J shed 8 bases, with 12 bases lying between them. From germline, CDR1 is MGHRA and CDR2 YSYEKL. The CDR3 loop is CASSQGTGRDEQFF. The CDR3 DNA reads as TGCGCCAGCAGCCAAGGGACAGGGAGGGATGAGCAGTTCTTC.

This rearrangement joins TRBV23-1 to TRBJ2-3; a weak D match, TRBD2 (6 bases). TRBV23-1 is identified as an open reading frame with a role that is uncertain. Trimming shortened V by 4 bases and J by 1 base, and 21 bases separated the two germline ends. The CDR3 covers 18 residues. The CDR3: CASSLRRADKGRTDTQYF. The CDR3 DNA sequence: TGCGCCAGCAGTCTCAGGAGGGCGGATAAGGGCCGCACAGATACGCAGTATTTT.

CDR3 sequence (DNA): TGTGCCAGCAGTTTACTCCCGCAGGTAATGAACACTGAAGCTTTCTTT. Amino acid sequence: CASSLLPQVMNTEAFF. The chain joins TRBV27 to TRBJ1-1; no definite D call. V was pared by 2 bases and J by 0 bases, with 13 bases between. The length of the CDR3 is 16 residues. CDR1 and CDR2 (germline): MNHEY, SMNVEV (reference sequence).

The chain carries TRBV13 and TRBJ2-7, with 11 bases matching TRBD2. This CDR3 has 16 residues. V lost 4 bases and J lost 2; bases outside the gene matches: 7. CDR1 is PRHDT, CDR2 FYEKMQ, per germline (reference sequence). CDR3 in amino acids: CASSSRTSGLPYEQYF. CDR3 nucleotides: TGTGCCAGCAGCTCCAGGACTAGCGGGTTACCCTACGAGCAGTACTTC.

The table lists this clone with a few counts. The chain has TRBV4-1 and TRBJ2-1, with unresolved D. The V gene's germline CDR1 is MGHRA and CDR2 YSYEKL. The CDR3 loop spans 14 amino acids. With 0 bases removed from V and 8 bases from J, the gap between germline ends came to 11 bases. The CDR3 protein is CASSQDTLLYEQFF. CDR3 DNA sequence: TGCGCCAGCAGCCAAGATACCCTCCTCTATGAGCAGTTCTTC.